This T cell receptor beta chain was recorded in a study of untreated major depressive disorder. Every depressed patient was matched in pairs with a non-depressed control on sex, age, current smoking status and body mass index. Roughly 32 ml of blood was drawn into EDTA tubes. Typically approximately 96% of enriched cells were CD4+. The table came from immunoSEQ multiplex PCR; TCRdb's copy has only in-frame clones and leaves some out. Here the sample spans approximately 20,000 clones, approximately 92% being singletons. This clone was recorded a few times. The clonotype originates from a middle-aged woman with major depressive disorder. The specimen sequenced was CD4+ T cells from PBMCs.

CDR3 coding DNA: TGTGCCAGCAGCCCGATGACTAGCGCCTTCAATGAGCAGTTCTTC. Amino acids: CASSPMTSAFNEQFF. The rearrangement uses TRBV11-2 and TRBJ2-1; 8 nucleotides match TRBD2. CDR1 is SGHAT and CDR2 is FQNNGV in the germline V gene. The V segment lost 5 bases and the J segment 6 bases; nucleotides outside the gene matches: 9. The CDR3 has 15 residues.